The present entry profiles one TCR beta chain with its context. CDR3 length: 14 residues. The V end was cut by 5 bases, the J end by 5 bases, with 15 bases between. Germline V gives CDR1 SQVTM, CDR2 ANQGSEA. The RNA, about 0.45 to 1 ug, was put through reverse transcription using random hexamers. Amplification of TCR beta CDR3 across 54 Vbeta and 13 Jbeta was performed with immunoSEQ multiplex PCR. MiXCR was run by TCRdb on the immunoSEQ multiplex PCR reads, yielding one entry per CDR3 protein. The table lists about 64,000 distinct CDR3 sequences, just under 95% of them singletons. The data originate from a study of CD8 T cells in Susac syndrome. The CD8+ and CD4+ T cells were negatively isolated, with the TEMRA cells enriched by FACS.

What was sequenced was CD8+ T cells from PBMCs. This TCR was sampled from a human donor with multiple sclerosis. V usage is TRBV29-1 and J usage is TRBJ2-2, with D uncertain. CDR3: CSVSMAPETGELFF. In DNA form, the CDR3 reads TGCAGCGTTTCTATGGCGCCGGAAACCGGGGAGCTGTTTTTT.